This T cell receptor (beta chain) came from a study of shared clonotypes between healthy human individuals. With 8 bases removed from V and 4 bases from J, the gap between germline ends came to 8 bases. Germline V gene lookup returns CDR1 MNHNY and CDR2 SVGAGI (reference sequence). CDR3 length: 11 amino acids. TCRdb keeps only in-frame clones here, not all; method: immunoSEQ multiplex PCR. This table holds about 1 million clones, around 76% found once. The gene calls are TRBV6-6 and TRBJ1-2; D remains unclear. This sequence originates from a man aged 18 to 29 in good health. Sequenced: memory CD4+ T cells sorted from blood. Stated subset: CD45RA-negative fraction. This CDR3 is CASQEGYGYTF. The DNA of the CDR3 is TGTGCCAGCCAGGAGGGCTATGGCTACACCTTC.